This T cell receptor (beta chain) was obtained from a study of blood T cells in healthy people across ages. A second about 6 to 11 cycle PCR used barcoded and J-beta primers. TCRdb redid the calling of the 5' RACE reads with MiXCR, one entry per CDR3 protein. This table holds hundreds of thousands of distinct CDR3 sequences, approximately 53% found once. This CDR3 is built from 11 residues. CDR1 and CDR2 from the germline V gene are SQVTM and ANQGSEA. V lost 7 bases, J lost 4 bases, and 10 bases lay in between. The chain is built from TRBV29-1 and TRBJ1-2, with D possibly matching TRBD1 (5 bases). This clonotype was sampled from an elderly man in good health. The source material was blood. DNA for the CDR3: TGCAGCGGGCAGGGAGGCTATGGCTACACCTTC. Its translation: CSGQGGYGYTF. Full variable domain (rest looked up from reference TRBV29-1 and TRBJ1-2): SAVISQKPSRDICQRGTSLTIQCQVDSQVTMMFWYRQQPGQSLTLIATANQGSEATYESGFVIDKFPISRPNLTFSTLTVSNMSPEDSSIYLCSGQGGYGYTFGSGTRLTVV.